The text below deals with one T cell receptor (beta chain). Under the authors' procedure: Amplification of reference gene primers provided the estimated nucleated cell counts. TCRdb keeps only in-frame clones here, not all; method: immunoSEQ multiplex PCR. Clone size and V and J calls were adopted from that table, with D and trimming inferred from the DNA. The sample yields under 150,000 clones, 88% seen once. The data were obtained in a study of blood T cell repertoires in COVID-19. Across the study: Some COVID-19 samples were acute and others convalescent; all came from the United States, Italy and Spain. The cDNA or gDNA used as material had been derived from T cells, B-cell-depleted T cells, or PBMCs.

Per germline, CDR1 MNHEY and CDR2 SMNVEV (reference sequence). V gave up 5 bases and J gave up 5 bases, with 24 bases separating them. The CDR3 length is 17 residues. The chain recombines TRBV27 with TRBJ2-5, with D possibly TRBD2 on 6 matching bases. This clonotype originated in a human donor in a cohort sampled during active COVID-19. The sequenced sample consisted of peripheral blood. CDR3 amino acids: CASSATTPGRGWETQYF. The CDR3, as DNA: TGTGCCAGCAGTGCCACAACACCGGGACGGGGGTGGGAGACCCAGTACTTC.